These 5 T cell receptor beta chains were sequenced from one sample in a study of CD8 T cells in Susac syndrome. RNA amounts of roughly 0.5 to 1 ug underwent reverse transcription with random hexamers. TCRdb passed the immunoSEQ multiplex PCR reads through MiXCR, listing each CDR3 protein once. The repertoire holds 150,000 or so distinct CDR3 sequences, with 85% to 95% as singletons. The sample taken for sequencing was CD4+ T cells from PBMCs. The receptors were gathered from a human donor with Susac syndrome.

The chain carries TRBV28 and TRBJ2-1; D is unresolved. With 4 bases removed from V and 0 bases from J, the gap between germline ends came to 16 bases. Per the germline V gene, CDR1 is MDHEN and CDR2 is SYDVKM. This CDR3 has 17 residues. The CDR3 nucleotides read TGTGCCAGCAGTTCCGCCTCTCAAAGAAGCTCCTACAATGAGCAGTTCTTC. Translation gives CASSSASQRSSYNEQFF. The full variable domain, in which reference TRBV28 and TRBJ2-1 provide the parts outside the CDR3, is DVKVTQSSRYLVKRTGEKVFLECVQDMDHENMFWYRQDPGLGLRLIYFSYDVKMKEKGDIPEGYSVSREKKERFSLILESASTNQTSMYLCASSSASQRSSYNEQFFGPGTRLTVL.

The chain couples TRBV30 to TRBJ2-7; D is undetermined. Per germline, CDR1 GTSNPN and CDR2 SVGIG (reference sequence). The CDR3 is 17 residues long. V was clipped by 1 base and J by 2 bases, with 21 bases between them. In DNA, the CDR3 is TGTGCCTGGAGTGCACCACCCCGATTAGGCCGGACCTACGAGCAGTACTTC. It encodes CAWSAPPRLGRTYEQYF.

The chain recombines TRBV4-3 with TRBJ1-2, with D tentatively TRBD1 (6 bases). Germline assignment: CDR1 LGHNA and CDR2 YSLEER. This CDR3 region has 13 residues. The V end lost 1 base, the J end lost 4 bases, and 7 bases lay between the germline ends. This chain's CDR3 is CASSQAGAYGYTF. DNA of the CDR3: TGCGCCAGCAGCCAAGCGGGGGCCTATGGCTACACCTTC.

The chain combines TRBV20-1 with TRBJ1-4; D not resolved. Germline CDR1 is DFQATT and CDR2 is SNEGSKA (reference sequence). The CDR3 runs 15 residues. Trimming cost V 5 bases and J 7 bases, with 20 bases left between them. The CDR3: CSAPRRREKGEKLFF. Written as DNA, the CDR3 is TGCAGTGCTCCGAGGAGGAGGGAAAAGGGTGAAAAACTGTTTTTT.

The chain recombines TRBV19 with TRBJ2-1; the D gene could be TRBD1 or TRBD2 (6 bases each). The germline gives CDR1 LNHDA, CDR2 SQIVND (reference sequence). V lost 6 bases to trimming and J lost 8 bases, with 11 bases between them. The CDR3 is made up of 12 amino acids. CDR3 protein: CASRAGGYEQFF. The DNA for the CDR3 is TGTGCCAGTAGGGCCGGGGGCTATGAGCAGTTCTTC. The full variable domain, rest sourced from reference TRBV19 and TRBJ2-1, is DGGITQSPKYLFRKEGQNVTLSCEQNLNHDAMYWYRQDPGQGLRLIYYSQIVNDFQKGDIAEGYSVSREKKESFPLTVTSAQKNPTAFYLCASRAGGYEQFFGPGTRLTVL.